Below, 25 T cell receptor beta chains from the same sample are listed, as sequenced in a study of molecular identifiers for immune sequencing clone quantification. MiXCR, applied by TCRdb to the PCR reads, yields one record per CDR3 protein. This repertoire shows just over 35,000 distinct CDR3 sequences, about 19% found once; its top ten account for more than 0.95%. Input material: naive CD8+ T cells from blood, with Jurkat cell RNA spiked in. The subset was: FACS-sorted CD8+CD4-CCR7+CD45RA+ naive T cells. Receptors originate from a human donor in good health. Some libraries in this study had Jurkat cell RNA spiked in.

V gene TRBV2 combines with J gene TRBJ2-3; 12 nucleotides match TRBD2. The junction had 4 bases not matched to a gene; V was cut back by 3 bases and J by 0 bases. The CDR3 runs to 17 residues. Germline lookup yields CDR1 SNHLY and CDR2 FYNNEI. The CDR3 region is CASSESSGGASTDTQYF. The CDR3 DNA is TGTGCCAGCAGTGAGTCTAGCGGGGGGGCCAGCACAGATACGCAGTATTTT. Full variable domain (missing parts from reference TRBV2 and TRBJ2-3): EPEVTQTPSHQVTQMGQEVILRCVPISNHLYFYWYRQILGQKVEFLVSFYNNEISEKSEIFDDQFSVERPDGSNFTLKIRSTKLEDSAMYFCASSESSGGASTDTQYFGPGTRLTVL.

A few counts support this clonotype. The genes are TRBV5-6 and TRBJ2-3; no definite D call. V shed 4 bases and J shed 5 bases, with 8 bases lying between them. The CDR3 totals 12 residues. Germline CDR1 and CDR2: SGHDT and YYEEEE. CDR3 DNA: TGTGCCAGCAGCGGAAGACTAGATACGCAGTATTTT. This sequence encodes CASSGRLDTQYF.

About this clonotype itself: Given a much more abundant clone one base away, this may be a read error. This chain joins TRBV6-1 and TRBJ1-1; D not certain. The CDR3 spans 14 residues. Germline V CDR1 and CDR2: MNHNS, SASEGT. Trimming shortened V by 3 bases and J by 6 bases, and 14 bases separated the two germline ends. CDR3 protein: CASSERVGDPEAFF. The DNA of the CDR3 is TGTGCCAGCAGTGAGCGGGTCGGAGACCCTGAAGCTTTCTTT.

This clonotype counts as medium-sized (0.01 to 0.1%). The rearrangement links TRBV29-1 to TRBJ2-5; D unclear. The CDR3 is 13 amino acids. Germline V gene data show CDR1 as SQVTM and CDR2 as ANQGSEA. V was shortened by 3 bases and J by 2 bases, with 10 bases between the two germline ends. The CDR3 loop is CSVEFFVQETQYF. As DNA, the CDR3 is TGCAGCGTTGAGTTCTTCGTACAAGAGACCCAGTACTTC.

Comment on this clonotype: Being one base from a much bigger clone, this may be a read error. Because the CDR3 is missing its conserved closing phenylalanine or tryptophan, this is likely a read error. CDR3 region: CASSVVSLDNEQFS. The CDR3 DNA sequence: TGTGCCAGCAGCGTAGTGTCACTGGACAATGAGCAGTTCTCC. The V and J genes are TRBV9 and TRBJ2-1, with D uncertain. Trimming took off 0 bases at V and 5 bases at J, with 9 bases between the two ends. Germline values: CDR1 SGDLS, CDR2 YYNGEE. The CDR3 length is 14 residues.

For this clonotype: This may come from a read error, since a much larger clone is one base off. The chain combines TRBV6-2 or TRBV6-3 with TRBJ2-1; the D is unclear. The CDR3 consists of 15 residues. The germline V and J ends were trimmed by 7 bases and 2 bases, with 15 bases remaining between them. The V gene's germline CDR1 is MNHEY and CDR2 SVGEGT. The CDR3 nucleotides are TGTGCCAGCAAGAGTAGGGTTGTGGCCTACAATGAGCAGTTCTTC. The encoded protein is CASKSRVVAYNEQFF.

At least ten counts were recorded for this clonotype. The CDR3 nucleotides are TGTGCCAGCAGCTTAGACGACCTAGCGGGGAAAGAGACCCAGTACTTC. It yields the protein CASSLDDLAGKETQYF. V gene TRBV11-2 combines with J gene TRBJ2-5; TRBD2 matches at 9 bases. This CDR3 is 16 amino acids long. Germline V gene data show CDR1 as SGHAT and CDR2 as FQNNGV. J gave up 3 bases and V 0 bases, and 5 bases lay outside the gene matches.

The sample holds many counts of this clonotype. The chain carries TRBV29-1 and TRBJ1-1; tentative D call: TRBD1 (5 bases). The CDR3 runs to 13 residues. Germline V gene sequence: CDR1 SQVTM, CDR2 ANQGSEA. Trimming left V 1 base short and J 0 bases short, with 6 bases between. The CDR3 nucleotides are TGCAGCGTTGAAGTAGGGGTGAACACTGAAGCTTTCTTT. Its protein is CSVEVGVNTEAFF.

This clonotype was seen at least ten times. The rearrangement links TRBV27 to TRBJ1-5; D is ambiguous. The V gene's germline CDR1 is MNHEY and CDR2 SMNVEV (reference sequence). The CDR3 contains 12 residues. Trimming pared 6 bases from V and 9 bases from J, leaving 12 bases between. This chain's CDR3 is CASSPIGWPQHF. CDR3 bases: TGTGCCAGCAGCCCCATTGGTTGGCCCCAGCATTTT.

As for this clonotype: This clone may be a read error of a much larger clone one base away. The chain links TRBV6-5 to TRBJ1-1; 7 bases are a match to TRBD1. The CDR3 totals 14 residues. Trimming at V came to 5 bases and at J to 5 bases, leaving 8 bases not matched to a gene. Per germline, CDR1 MNHEY and CDR2 SVGAGI. CDR3 sequence reads: CASSVTTGWTEAFF. The DNA of the CDR3 is TGTGCCAGCAGTGTTACGACAGGGTGGACTGAAGCTTTCTTT.

V gene TRBV7-6 combines with J gene TRBJ2-5, with 9 bases identical to TRBD2. The CDR3 totals 15 residues. Trimming cost V 1 base and J 5 bases; bases outside gene matches: 5. Germline V gene sequence: CDR1 SGHVS, CDR2 FNYEAQ. For the CDR3, the DNA is TGTGCCAGCAGCTTAGAGCGGGGGGCCGGGGAGACCCAGTACTTC. It is translated as CASSLERGAGETQYF.

This chain links TRBV19 with TRBJ2-1; 9 bases are a match to TRBD2. Trimming at V came to 3 bases and at J to 3 bases, leaving 6 bases not matched to a gene. Germline CDR1 is LNHDA and CDR2 is SQIVND (reference sequence). The CDR3 totals 16 residues. The CDR3: CASSITEREVYNEQFF. The CDR3 DNA sequence: TGTGCCAGTAGTATTACGGAGCGGGAGGTCTACAATGAGCAGTTCTTC.

In its sample, this clonotype was seen a few times. V usage is TRBV4-3 and J usage is TRBJ2-7; D not resolved. With 1 base removed from V and 3 bases from J, the gap between germline ends came to 10 bases. CDR3 length equals 14 residues. Germline V CDR1 and CDR2: LGHNA, YSLEER. CDR3 nucleotide sequence: TGCGCCAGCAGCCAAGGATCCGGCAGCTACGAGCAGTACTTC. This sequence encodes CASSQGSGSYEQYF.

This clonotype was picked up many times. The chain links TRBV27 to TRBJ2-1, with TRBD1 matching 7 bases. The CDR3 extends over 15 amino acids. In germline, CDR1 is MNHEY, CDR2 SMNVEV (reference sequence). J lost 2 bases, V lost 1 base, and 2 bases had no gene match. The CDR3 loop is CASSLYQGAYNEQFF. The CDR3 coding sequence is TGTGCCAGCAGTTTATATCAGGGGGCCTACAATGAGCAGTTCTTC.

This clonotype was counted between two and nine times. This rearrangement joins TRBV7-6 to TRBJ2-2, with TRBD2 identical over 8 bases. Germline CDR1 is SGHVS and CDR2 is FNYEAQ. This CDR3 contains 17 residues. The V gene end was trimmed by 3 bases and the J gene end by 3 bases; junction bases not matched to a gene: 9. The CDR3 DNA reads TGTGCCAGCAGCTTGTTACCCCCGGGAGGGGACACCGGGGAGCTGTTTTTT. Translating it yields CASSLLPPGGDTGELFF.

This clonotype appeared many times. The rearrangement joins TRBV7-9 to TRBJ2-3; 13 positions agree with TRBD2. The V gene end was trimmed by 5 bases and the J gene end by 2 bases; junction bases not matched to a gene: 7. CDR1 and CDR2 from the germline V gene are SEHNR and FQNEAQ (reference sequence). CDR3 length equals 17 residues. The CDR3 sequence is CASSGLAGASPTDTQYF. The CDR3 region has the DNA TGTGCCAGCAGCGGACTAGCGGGGGCCAGCCCCACAGATACGCAGTATTTT.

This clonotype was counted many times. The chain recombines TRBV5-4 with TRBJ2-3, with D possibly matching TRBD2 (6 bases). V was shortened by 0 bases and J by 3 bases, with 8 bases between the two germline ends. The CDR3 length is 14 residues. The germline CDR1 and CDR2 sequences are SGHNT and YYREEE (reference sequence). CDR3 protein: CASSLGGRTDTQYF. The CDR3 DNA reads TGTGCCAGCAGCTTGGGGGGGAGGACAGATACGCAGTATTTT. Based on the CDR3 plus reference TRBV5-4 and TRBJ2-3, the full variable domain is ETGVTQSPTHLIKTRGQQVTLRCSSQSGHNTVSWYQQALGQGPQFIFQYYREEENGRGNFPPRFSGLQFPNYSSELNVNALELDDSALYLCASSLGGRTDTQYFGPGTRLTVL.

With regard to this clonotype: It may be a read error: a sequence one base away is much more abundant. The genes are TRBV29-1 and TRBJ1-1, with D hard to call. CDR3 length: 11 residues. Germline lookup yields CDR1 SQVTM and CDR2 ANQGSEA. CDR3 region: CSAEVNTEAFF. In DNA form, the CDR3 reads TGCAGCGCTGAAGTAAACACTGAAGCTTTCTTT.

Comment on this clonotype: This may stem from a read error, because a much larger clone lies one nucleotide away. The rearrangement links TRBV9 to TRBJ2-3; D may be TRBD2 (6 bases). Germline CDR1 SGDLS, CDR2 YYNGEE. This CDR3 comprises 17 residues. The CDR3 reads CARSVGSSAYLTDTQYF. CDR3 nucleotides: TGTGCCCGCAGCGTAGGGTCTAGCGCCTACCTCACAGATACGCAGTATTTT.

In its sample, this clonotype was seen many times. The rearrangement links TRBV21-1 to TRBJ2-7; the D call of TRBD2 is as the table states it, not checked on the DNA. TRBV21-1 is noted as a pseudogene. The CDR3 length is 13 residues. CDR3 sequence reads: CATQSRAAYEQYF. CDR3 DNA sequence: TGTGCCACCCAAAGTCGGGCCGCCTACGAGCAGTACTTC.

The chain employs TRBV19 and TRBJ2-1; D remains unclear. Germline V gene data show CDR1 as LNHDA and CDR2 as SQIVND (reference sequence). CDR3 length: 14 residues. V was cut by 9 bases and J by 0 bases, with 12 bases left in between. The CDR3 loop is CASSHLDSYNEQFF. The CDR3 region has the DNA TGTGCCAGCAGCCACTTAGACTCCTACAATGAGCAGTTCTTC.

Regarding this clonotype: This may arise from a read error, as a much more abundant clone is one base away. This rearrangement joins TRBV6-1 to TRBJ2-7; D is ambiguous. V was pared by 2 bases and J by 5 bases, with 19 bases between. The CDR3 totals 16 residues. Germline lookup yields CDR1 MNHNS and CDR2 SASEGT. The CDR3 region has the DNA TGTGCCAGCAGTGAAACAAATAGGGCGTTCGTAGACGAGCAGTACTTC. Protein sequence: CASSETNRAFVDEQYF.

This clonotype was seen only once. This may be a read error: a much more frequent sequence differs by one nucleotide. This sequence joins TRBV6-6 and TRBJ1-1, with D uncertain. The V end was cut by 8 bases, the J end by 11 bases, with 12 bases between. Per germline, CDR1 MNHNY and CDR2 SVGAGI (reference sequence). The length of the CDR3 is 10 residues. The CDR3 region is CASQDGDAFF. The DNA for the CDR3 is TGTGCCAGCCAGGACGGTGACGCTTTCTTT.

This clonotype was recorded at least ten times. The chain carries TRBV4-2 and TRBJ2-1; D remains unclear. Trimming took 1 base from V and 4 from J, leaving 5 bases between them. This CDR3 contains 13 residues. Germline loops: CDR1 LGHNA, CDR2 YNFKEQ. In nucleotides, the CDR3 is TGTGCCAGCAGCCAAGGAGGTTACAATGAGCAGTTCTTC. This gives the protein CASSQGGYNEQFF.

With respect to this clonotype: One end of the junction is discordant with germline, which a read error may explain. The genes are TRBV13 and TRBJ2-2; D perhaps matches TRBD2 (5 bases). From germline, CDR1 is PRHDT and CDR2 FYEKMQ (reference sequence). CDR3 length: 13 amino acids. The CDR3 region is CASSLQNTGEPFF. The DNA for the CDR3 is TGTGCCAGCAGCCTACAGAACACCGGGGAGCCGTTTTTT.